The subject of this entry is one TCR beta chain. Sequencing was performed with immunoSEQ multiplex PCR; in TCRdb, only in-frame clones are kept and a portion is missing. This table has 70,000 to 80,000 clones, around 87% appearing once. The data originate from a study of OX40 agonist ivuxolimab in advanced cancers. Sampling times: baseline, cycle 4 day 1, cycle 7 day 1. V was pared by 0 bases and J by 4 bases, with 2 bases of the junction left unmatched. This CDR3 contains 15 residues. Germline V lookup: CDR1 MNHNY, CDR2 SVGAGI (reference sequence). This sequence was found in an adult with an advanced solid tumor such as melanoma, head and neck, liver or kidney cancer. The sequenced sample was CD4+ or CD8+ T cells sorted from blood, obtained in a trial of the OX40 agonist ivuxolimab. This chain connects TRBV6-6 to TRBJ1-2; 10 bases are shared with TRBD1. The CDR3 sequence: CASSYSRTGGYGYTF. The CDR3 nucleotides are TGTGCCAGCAGTTACTCGAGGACAGGGGGCTATGGCTACACCTTC.